These T cell receptor beta chains were read from a single sample in a study of blood T cell repertoires in COVID-19. TCRdb's table, derived via immunoSEQ multiplex PCR, lists solely in-frame clones and lacks some. Seen here are approximately 110,000 clones, 75% to 90% observed once, and the top ten hold 6.5% to 10%. The sequencing sample was made of peripheral blood. These receptor sequences come from a man between 65 and 85 years old with acute or convalescent COVID-19. CDR3s include the opening cysteine and the closing phenylalanine or tryptophan. D genes are given only for firm matches. Not all rows give a size; the values are once, few, many and, for expanded clones, a class.

J gene	V gene	D gene	clone size	CDR3 protein	CDR3 DNA
TRBJ2-7	TRBV6-5	NA	NA	CASSGGQYYEQYF	TGTGCCAGCAGCGGGGGACAGTATTACGAGCAGTACTTC
TRBJ1-2	TRBV28	NA	NA	CASSYPAEGGGYTF	TGTGCCAGCAGTTACCCCGCAGAGGGAGGGGGCTACACCTTC
TRBJ2-6	TRBV29-1	NA	few	CSVVGGAAGANVLTF	TGCAGCGTTGTGGGGGGGGCCGCCGGGGCCAACGTCCTGACTTTC
TRBJ1-2	TRBV28	TRBD1	NA	CASTSGTDYGYTF	TGTGCCAGCACTTCCGGGACAGACTATGGCTACACCTTC
TRBJ1-2	TRBV2	NA	NA	CASSPRQVDKSYGYTF	TGTGCCAGCAGTCCAAGACAGGTAGATAAATCCTATGGCTACACCTTC
TRBJ2-5	TRBV19	TRBD2	once	CATASGRLAGQETQYF	TGTGCCACCGCTAGCGGGAGGTTGGCAGGGCAAGAGACCCAGTACTTC
TRBJ1-1	TRBV30	TRBD1	NA	CAWSRIAGGHTEAFF	TGTGCCTGGAGTAGGATAGCAGGGGGCCACACTGAAGCTTTCTTT
TRBJ2-1	TRBV3-1/TRBV3-2	TRBD2	NA	CASSQVSGTNNEQFF	TGTGCCAGCAGCCAAGTAAGTGGGACTAACAATGAGCAGTTCTTC
TRBJ1-5	TRBV9	NA	NA	CASSPAGTAHQPQHF	TGTGCCAGCAGCCCAGCCGGAACAGCTCATCAGCCCCAGCATTTT
TRBJ1-4	TRBV12-3/TRBV12-4	NA	NA	CATRRTPNEKLFF	TGTGCCACCCGAAGGACTCCCAATGAAAAACTGTTTTTT
TRBJ2-7	TRBV9	TRBD2	NA	CASSVGLAGGTYEQYF	TGTGCCAGCAGCGTAGGGCTAGCGGGGGGAACCTACGAGCAGTACTTC
TRBJ1-2	TRBV30	TRBD1	few	CAWGQAGYTF	TGTGCCTGGGGACAGGCGGGCTACACCTTC
TRBJ1-1	TRBV7-9	TRBD1	NA	CASSNMQGDTEAFF	TGTGCCAGCAGCAACATGCAGGGGGACACTGAAGCTTTCTTT
TRBJ2-1	TRBV2	TRBD1	once	CASSEDRGSYNEQFF	TGTGCCAGCAGTGAAGACAGGGGTTCCTACAATGAGCAGTTCTTC
TRBJ2-4	TRBV19	NA	NA	CASSMRDTPTLAKNIQYF	TGTGCCAGTAGTATGAGGGACACTCCTACCCTAGCCAAAAACATTCAGTACTTC
TRBJ1-1	TRBV5-6	NA	NA	CASSPPTGRGTEAFF	TGTGCCAGCAGCCCCCCAACAGGGCGGGGGACTGAAGCTTTCTTT
TRBJ1-6	TRBV28	NA	NA	CASSPTPPSSYNSPLHF	TGTGCCAGCAGCCCAACGCCCCCGAGCTCCTATAATTCACCCCTCCACTTT
TRBJ2-7	TRBV28	NA	NA	CASSLSGAGYEQYF	TGTGCCAGCAGTTTATCAGGAGCGGGCTACGAGCAGTACTTC
TRBJ2-3	TRBV13	NA	NA	CASSLVRNRGPGEDTQYF	TGTGCCAGCAGCTTAGTACGGAACAGGGGCCCGGGGGAAGATACGCAGTATTTT
TRBJ2-3	TRBV30	NA	NA	CAWRLQSTDTQYF	TGTGCCTGGAGGCTACAGAGCACAGATACGCAGTATTTT
TRBJ1-5	TRBV7-9	NA	NA	CASSFSTAQPQHF	TGTGCCAGCAGCTTCTCTACAGCCCAGCCCCAGCATTTT
TRBJ1-5	TRBV30	TRBD1	NA	CAWSKATGKNNQPQHF	TGTGCCTGGAGTAAGGCGACAGGGAAGAACAATCAGCCCCAGCATTTT
TRBJ1-1	TRBV5-1	TRBD1	NA	CASSLGQGATEAFF	TGCGCCAGCAGCTTGGGACAGGGGGCTACTGAAGCTTTCTTT
TRBJ2-7	TRBV10-3	TRBD2	NA	CAIRGGSGSSYEQYF	TGTGCCATCAGGGGGGGGAGCGGGAGCTCGTACGAGCAGTACTTC
TRBJ1-2	TRBV28	TRBD1	few	CASSPSGQGANYGYTF	TGTGCCAGCAGTCCCTCCGGACAGGGAGCTAACTATGGCTACACCTTC
TRBJ2-7	TRBV27	NA	NA	CASSSSAGTTGLGEQYF	TGTGCCAGCAGTTCCTCAGCCGGGACAACCGGGCTTGGCGAGCAGTACTTC
TRBJ2-5	TRBV24-1	TRBD1	NA	CATSDSTGGWETQYF	TGTGCCACCAGTGACTCGACAGGGGGCTGGGAGACCCAGTACTTC
TRBJ2-1	TRBV24-1	TRBD2	NA	CATSDFVSGSYNEQFF	TGTGCCACCAGTGATTTCGTGAGCGGGAGCTACAATGAGCAGTTCTTC
TRBJ1-2	TRBV5-1	TRBD1	NA	CASSSRQGSNYGYTF	TGCGCCAGCAGCAGCCGACAGGGTTCTAACTATGGCTACACCTTC
TRBJ1-2	TRBV28	TRBD1	NA	CASSFAGGFYGYTF	TGTGCCAGCAGTTTCGCAGGGGGATTCTATGGCTACACCTTC
TRBJ1-1	TRBV7-9	NA	NA	CASSPTEAFF	TGTGCCAGCAGCCCAACTGAAGCTTTCTTT
TRBJ1-5	TRBV28	NA	NA	CASSLSWQGQPQHF	TGTGCCAGCAGTTTATCGTGGCAGGGTCAGCCCCAGCATTTT
TRBJ2-1	TRBV9	TRBD2	NA	CASSPTSGILFSSNEQFF	TGTGCCAGCAGCCCCACTAGCGGGATTCTTTTTTCGAGCAATGAGCAGTTCTTC
TRBJ2-7	TRBV2	NA	NA	CASSITRNEQYF	TGTGCCAGCAGTATTACTAGAAACGAGCAGTACTTC
TRBJ1-5	TRBV5-1	NA	few	CASSLEGGNQPQHF	TGCGCCAGCAGCTTGGAGGGGGGCAATCAGCCCCAGCATTTT
TRBJ1-3	TRBV19	NA	NA	CASTVSGNTIYF	TGTGCCAGTACAGTCTCTGGAAACACCATATATTTT
TRBJ2-4	TRBV4-2	TRBD1	NA	CASSQLTGGSKNIQYF	TGTGCCAGCAGCCAATTAACAGGGGGTTCCAAAAACATTCAGTACTTC
TRBJ2-7	TRBV6-5	TRBD1	NA	CASRPWDRVDYEQYF	TGTGCCAGCAGGCCGTGGGACAGGGTAGACTACGAGCAGTACTTC